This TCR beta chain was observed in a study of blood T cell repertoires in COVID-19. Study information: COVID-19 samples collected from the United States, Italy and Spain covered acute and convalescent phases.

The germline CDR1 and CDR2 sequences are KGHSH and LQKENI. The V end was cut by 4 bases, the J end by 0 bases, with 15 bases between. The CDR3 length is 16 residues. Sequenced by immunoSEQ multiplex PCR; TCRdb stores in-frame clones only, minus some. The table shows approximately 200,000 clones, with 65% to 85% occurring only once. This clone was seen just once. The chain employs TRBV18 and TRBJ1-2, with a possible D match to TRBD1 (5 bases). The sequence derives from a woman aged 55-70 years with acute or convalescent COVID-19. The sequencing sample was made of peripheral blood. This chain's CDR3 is CASSLQGPPPNYGYTF. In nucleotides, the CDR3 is TGTGCCAGCTCACTTCAGGGCCCGCCTCCTAACTATGGCTACACCTTC.